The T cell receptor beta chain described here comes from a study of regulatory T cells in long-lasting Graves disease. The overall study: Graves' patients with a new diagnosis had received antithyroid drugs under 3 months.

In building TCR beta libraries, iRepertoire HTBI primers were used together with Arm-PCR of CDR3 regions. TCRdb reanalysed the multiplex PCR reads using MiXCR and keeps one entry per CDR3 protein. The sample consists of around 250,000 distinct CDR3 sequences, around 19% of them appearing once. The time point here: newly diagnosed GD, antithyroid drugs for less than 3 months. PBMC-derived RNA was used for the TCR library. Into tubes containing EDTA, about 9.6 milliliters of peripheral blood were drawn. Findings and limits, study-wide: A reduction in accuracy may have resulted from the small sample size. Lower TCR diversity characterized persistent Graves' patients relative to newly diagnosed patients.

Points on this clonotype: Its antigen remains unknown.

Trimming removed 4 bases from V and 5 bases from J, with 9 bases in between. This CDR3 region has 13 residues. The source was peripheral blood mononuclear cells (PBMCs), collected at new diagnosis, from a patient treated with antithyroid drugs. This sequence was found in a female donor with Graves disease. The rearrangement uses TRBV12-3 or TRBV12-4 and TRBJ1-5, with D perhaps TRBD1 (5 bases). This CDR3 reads CASSYDRDQPQHF. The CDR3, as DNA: TGTGCCAGCAGTTATGACAGAGATCAGCCCCAGCATTTT.